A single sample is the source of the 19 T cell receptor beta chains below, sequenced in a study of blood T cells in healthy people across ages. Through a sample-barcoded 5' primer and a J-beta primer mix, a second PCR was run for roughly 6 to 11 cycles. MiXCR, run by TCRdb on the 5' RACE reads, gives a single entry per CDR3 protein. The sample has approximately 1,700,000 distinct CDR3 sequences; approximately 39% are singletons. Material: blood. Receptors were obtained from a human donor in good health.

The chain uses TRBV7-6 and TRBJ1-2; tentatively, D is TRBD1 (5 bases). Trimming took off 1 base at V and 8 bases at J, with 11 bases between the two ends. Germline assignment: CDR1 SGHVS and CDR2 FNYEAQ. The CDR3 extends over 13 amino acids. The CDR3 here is CASSLVQGTGYTF. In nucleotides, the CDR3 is TGTGCCAGCAGCTTAGTTCAGGGTACGGGCTACACCTTC.

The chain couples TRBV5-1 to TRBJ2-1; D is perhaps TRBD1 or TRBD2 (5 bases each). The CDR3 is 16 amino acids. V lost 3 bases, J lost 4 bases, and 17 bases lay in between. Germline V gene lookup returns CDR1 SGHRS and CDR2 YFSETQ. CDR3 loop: CASSSYNVEGYNEQFF. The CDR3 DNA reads TGCGCCAGCAGCTCCTATAACGTCGAGGGGTACAATGAGCAGTTCTTC.

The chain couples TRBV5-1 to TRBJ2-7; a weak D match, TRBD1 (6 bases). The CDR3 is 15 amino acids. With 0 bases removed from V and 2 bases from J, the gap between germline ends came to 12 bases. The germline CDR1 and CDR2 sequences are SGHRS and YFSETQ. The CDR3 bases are TGCGCCAGCAGCTTGGCTCGGACAGACCCCTACGAGCAGTACTTC. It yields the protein CASSLARTDPYEQYF.

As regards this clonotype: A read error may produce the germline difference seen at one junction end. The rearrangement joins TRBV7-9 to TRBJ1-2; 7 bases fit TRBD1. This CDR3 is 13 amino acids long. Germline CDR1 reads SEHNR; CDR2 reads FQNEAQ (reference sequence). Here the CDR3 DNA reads TGTGCCAGCAACTTACAGGGGAGTGGTGGCTACACCTTC. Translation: CASNLQGSGGYTF.

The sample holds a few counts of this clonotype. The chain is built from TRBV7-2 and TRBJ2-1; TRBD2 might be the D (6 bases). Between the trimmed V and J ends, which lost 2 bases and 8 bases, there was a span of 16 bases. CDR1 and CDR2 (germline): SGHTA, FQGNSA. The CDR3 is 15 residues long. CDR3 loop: CASSLLVLAKYEQFF. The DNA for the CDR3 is TGTGCCAGCAGCTTATTAGTGCTAGCGAAGTATGAGCAGTTCTTC.

CDR3 nucleotides: TGTGCCAGCACCCACGACGAATTGAACACTGAAGCTTTCTTT. Amino acids: CASTHDELNTEAFF. This chain joins TRBV13 and TRBJ1-1; D is uncertain. Trimming took off 7 bases at V and 0 bases at J, with 12 bases between the two ends. CDR1 is PRHDT, CDR2 FYEKMQ, per germline (reference sequence). CDR3 length equals 14 residues. Looking up the rest from reference TRBV13 and TRBJ1-1 gives the full variable domain: AAGVIQSPRHLIKEKRETATLKCYPIPRHDTVYWYQQGPGQDPQFLISFYEKMQSDKGSIPDRFSAQQFSDYHSELNMSSLELGDSALYFCASTHDELNTEAFFGQGTRLTVV.

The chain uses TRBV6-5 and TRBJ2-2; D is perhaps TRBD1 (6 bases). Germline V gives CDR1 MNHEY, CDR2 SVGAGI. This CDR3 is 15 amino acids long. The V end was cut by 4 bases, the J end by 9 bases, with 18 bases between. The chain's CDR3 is CASSSTLQGIWELFF. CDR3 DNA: TGTGCCAGCAGTTCAACCCTGCAGGGGATTTGGGAGCTGTTTTTT.

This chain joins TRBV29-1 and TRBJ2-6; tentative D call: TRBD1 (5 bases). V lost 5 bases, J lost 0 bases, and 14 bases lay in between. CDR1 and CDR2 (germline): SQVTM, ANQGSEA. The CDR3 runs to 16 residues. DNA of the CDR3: TGCAGCGTTAATGGGCAGGGTCGCTCTGGGGCCAACGTCCTGACTTTC. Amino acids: CSVNGQGRSGANVLTF.

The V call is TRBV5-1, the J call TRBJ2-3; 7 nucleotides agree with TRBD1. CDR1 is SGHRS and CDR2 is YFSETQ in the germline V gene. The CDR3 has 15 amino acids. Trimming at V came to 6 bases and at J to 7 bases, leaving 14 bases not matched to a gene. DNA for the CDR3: TGCGCCAGCACCGCTTATCGGACAGGAGCAAATACGCAGTATTTT. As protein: CASTAYRTGANTQYF.

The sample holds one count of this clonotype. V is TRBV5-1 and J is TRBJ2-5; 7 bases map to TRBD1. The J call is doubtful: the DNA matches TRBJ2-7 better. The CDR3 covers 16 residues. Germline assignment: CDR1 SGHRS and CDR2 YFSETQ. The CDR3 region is CASSPRQGFPSGEQYF. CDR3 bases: TGCGCCAGCAGCCCTAGACAGGGTTTCCCTTCGGGCGAGCAGTACTTC.

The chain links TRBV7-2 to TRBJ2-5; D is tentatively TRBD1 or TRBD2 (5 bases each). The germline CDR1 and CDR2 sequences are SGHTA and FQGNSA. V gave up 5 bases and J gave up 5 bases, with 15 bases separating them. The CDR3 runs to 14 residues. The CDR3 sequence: CASSVRGVGETQYF. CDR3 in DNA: TGTGCCAGCAGCGTAAGAGGGGTTGGGGAGACCCAGTACTTC.

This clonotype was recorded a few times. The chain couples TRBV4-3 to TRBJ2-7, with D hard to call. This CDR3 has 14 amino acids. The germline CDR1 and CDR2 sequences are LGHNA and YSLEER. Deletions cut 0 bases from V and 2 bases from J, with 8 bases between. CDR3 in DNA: TGCGCCAGCAGCCAAGATAGGTCCCCCTACGAGCAGTACTTC. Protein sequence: CASSQDRSPYEQYF.

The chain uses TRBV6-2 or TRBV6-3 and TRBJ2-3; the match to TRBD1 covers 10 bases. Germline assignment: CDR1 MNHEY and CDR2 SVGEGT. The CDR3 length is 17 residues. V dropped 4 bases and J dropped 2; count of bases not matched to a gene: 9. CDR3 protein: CASSLSQGQGPTDTQYF. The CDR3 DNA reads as TGTGCCAGCAGTTTAAGCCAGGGACAGGGGCCCACAGATACGCAGTATTTT.

This CDR3 is CASSEGPGPYGYTF. The CDR3 coding sequence is TGTGCCAGCAGTGAAGGGCCGGGCCCCTATGGCTACACCTTC. J is TRBJ1-2 and V is TRBV2; D gene uncertain. V was pared by 1 base and J by 4 bases, with 10 bases between. The V gene's germline CDR1 is SNHLY and CDR2 FYNNEI. The CDR3 contains 14 residues.

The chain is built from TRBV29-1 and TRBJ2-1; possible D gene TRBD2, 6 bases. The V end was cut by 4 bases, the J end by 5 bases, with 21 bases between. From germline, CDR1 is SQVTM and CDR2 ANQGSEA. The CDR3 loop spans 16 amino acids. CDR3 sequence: CSVVGLRVRIDNEQFF. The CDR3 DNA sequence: TGCAGCGTTGTGGGACTCCGGGTCCGTATAGACAATGAGCAGTTCTTC.

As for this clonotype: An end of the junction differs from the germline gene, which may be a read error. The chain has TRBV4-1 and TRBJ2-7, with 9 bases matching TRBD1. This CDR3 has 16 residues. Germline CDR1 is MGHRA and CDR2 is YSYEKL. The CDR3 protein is CASSQEGGTGTYERYF. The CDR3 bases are TGCGCCAGCAGCCAAGAAGGGGGGACAGGGACCTACGAGCGGTACTTC.

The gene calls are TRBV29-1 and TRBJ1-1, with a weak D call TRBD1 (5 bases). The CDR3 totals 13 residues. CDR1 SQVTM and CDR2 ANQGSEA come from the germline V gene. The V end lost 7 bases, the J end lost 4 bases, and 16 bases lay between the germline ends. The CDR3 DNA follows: TGCAGCGCATTAACGTCCCAGGGCACTGAAGCTTTCTTT. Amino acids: CSALTSQGTEAFF.

The CDR3 region is CASTPPGLAGGEQFF. Here the CDR3 DNA reads TGTGCCAGCACTCCACCAGGACTAGCGGGGGGTGAGCAGTTCTTC. The rearrangement joins TRBV7-2 to TRBJ2-1, with 14 bases fitting TRBD2. Germline lookup yields CDR1 SGHTA and CDR2 FQGNSA. The CDR3 extends over 15 amino acids. V gave up 7 bases and J gave up 9 bases; unmatched junction bases: 8.

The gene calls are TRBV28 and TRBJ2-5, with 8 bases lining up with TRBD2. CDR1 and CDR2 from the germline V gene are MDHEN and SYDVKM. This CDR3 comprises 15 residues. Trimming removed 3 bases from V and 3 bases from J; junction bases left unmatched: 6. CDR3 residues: CASSFRGSGKETQYF. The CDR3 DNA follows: TGTGCCAGCAGTTTTCGGGGTAGCGGGAAAGAGACCCAGTACTTC.